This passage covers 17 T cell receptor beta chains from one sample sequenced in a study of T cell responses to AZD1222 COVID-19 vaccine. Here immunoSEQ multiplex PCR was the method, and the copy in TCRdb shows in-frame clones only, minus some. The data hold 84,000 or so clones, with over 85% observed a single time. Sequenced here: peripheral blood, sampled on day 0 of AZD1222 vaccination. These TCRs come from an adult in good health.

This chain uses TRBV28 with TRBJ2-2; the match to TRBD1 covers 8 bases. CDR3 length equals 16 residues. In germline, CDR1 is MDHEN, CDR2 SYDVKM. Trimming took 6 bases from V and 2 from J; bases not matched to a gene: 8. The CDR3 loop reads CASSPSGQANTGELFF. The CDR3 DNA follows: TGTGCCAGCAGCCCCTCGGGACAGGCTAACACCGGGGAGCTGTTTTTT.

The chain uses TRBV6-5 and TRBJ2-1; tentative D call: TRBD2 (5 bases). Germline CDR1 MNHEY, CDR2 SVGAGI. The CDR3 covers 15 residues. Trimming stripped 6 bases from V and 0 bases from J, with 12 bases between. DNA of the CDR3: TGTGCCAGCAGACCCCCGGGGTTCTCCTACAATGAGCAGTTCTTC. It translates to CASRPPGFSYNEQFF.

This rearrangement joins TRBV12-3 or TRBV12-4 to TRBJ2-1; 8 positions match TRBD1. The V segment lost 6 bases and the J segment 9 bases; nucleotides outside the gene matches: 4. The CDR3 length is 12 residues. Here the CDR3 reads CASRRQGPEQFF. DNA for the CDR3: TGTGCCAGCAGGAGACAGGGGCCTGAGCAGTTCTTC.

The CDR3, as DNA: TGTGCCAGCATCCGACGGGGCTCACTTGGGACAGATACGCAGTATTTT. It specifies CASIRRGSLGTDTQYF. This chain joins TRBV2 and TRBJ2-3, with D perhaps assigned TRBD1 or TRBD2 (5 bases each). With 7 bases removed from V and 3 bases from J, the gap between germline ends came to 20 bases. This CDR3 spans 16 amino acids. Germline V lookup: CDR1 SNHLY, CDR2 FYNNEI.

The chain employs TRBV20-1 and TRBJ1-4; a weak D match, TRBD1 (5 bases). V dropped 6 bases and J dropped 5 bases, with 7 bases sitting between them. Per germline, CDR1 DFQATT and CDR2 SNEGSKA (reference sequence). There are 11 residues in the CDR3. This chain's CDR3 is CSARQNEKLFF. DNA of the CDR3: TGCAGTGCCAGACAGAATGAAAAACTGTTTTTT.

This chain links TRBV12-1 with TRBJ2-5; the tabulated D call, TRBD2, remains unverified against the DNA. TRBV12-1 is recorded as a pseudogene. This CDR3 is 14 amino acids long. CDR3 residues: CASSLGLARETQYF. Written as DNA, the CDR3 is TGTGCCAGCAGCTTGGGACTAGCGAGAGAGACCCAGTACTTC.

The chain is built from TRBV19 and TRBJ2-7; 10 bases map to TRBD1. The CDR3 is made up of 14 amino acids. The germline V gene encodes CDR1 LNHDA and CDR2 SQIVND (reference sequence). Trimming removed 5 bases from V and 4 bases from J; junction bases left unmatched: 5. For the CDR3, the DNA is TGTGCCAGTAGTCCAGACAGGGGGCTTTACGAGCAGTACTTC. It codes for CASSPDRGLYEQYF.

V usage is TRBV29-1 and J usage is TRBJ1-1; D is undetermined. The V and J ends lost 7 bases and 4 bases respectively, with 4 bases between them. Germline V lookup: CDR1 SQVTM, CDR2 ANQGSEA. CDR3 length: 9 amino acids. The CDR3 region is CSAGTEAFF. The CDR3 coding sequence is TGCAGCGCCGGCACTGAAGCTTTCTTT.

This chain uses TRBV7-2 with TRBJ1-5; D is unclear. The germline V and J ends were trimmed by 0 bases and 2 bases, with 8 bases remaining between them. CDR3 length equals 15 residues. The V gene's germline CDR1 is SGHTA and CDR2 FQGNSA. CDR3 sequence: CASSLAGGGNQPQHF. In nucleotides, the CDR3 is TGTGCCAGCAGCTTAGCAGGTGGGGGCAATCAGCCCCAGCATTTT.

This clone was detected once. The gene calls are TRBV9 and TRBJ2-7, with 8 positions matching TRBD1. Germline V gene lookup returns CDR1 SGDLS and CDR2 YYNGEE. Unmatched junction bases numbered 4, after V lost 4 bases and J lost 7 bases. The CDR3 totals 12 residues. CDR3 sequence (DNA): TGTGCCAGCAGCCCAGGGGGCTCGGAGCAGTACTTC. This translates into CASSPGGSEQYF.

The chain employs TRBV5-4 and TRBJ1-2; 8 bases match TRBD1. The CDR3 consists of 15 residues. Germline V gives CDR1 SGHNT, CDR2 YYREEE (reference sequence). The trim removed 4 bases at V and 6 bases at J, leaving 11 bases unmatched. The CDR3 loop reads CASSQKDRAIHGYTF. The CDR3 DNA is TGTGCCAGCAGCCAGAAGGACAGGGCTATCCATGGCTACACCTTC.

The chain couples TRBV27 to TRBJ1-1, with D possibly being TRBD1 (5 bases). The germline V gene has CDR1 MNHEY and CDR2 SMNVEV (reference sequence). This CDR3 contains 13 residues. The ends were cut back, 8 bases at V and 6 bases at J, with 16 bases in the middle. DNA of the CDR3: TGTGCCAGCCGGGACGCCGTGTATCCTGAAGCTTTCTTT. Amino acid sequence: CASRDAVYPEAFF.

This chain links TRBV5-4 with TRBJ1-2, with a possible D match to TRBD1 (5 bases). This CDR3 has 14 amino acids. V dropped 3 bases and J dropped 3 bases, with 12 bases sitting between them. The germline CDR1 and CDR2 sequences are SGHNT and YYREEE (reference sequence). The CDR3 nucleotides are TGTGCCAGCAGCTCCCCACGAGGGGACTATGGCTACACCTTC. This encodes CASSSPRGDYGYTF.

In DNA, the CDR3 is TGTGCCAGCAGCGCAGACGGTTGGGGTTCTGGAAACACCATATATTTT. Its translation: CASSADGWGSGNTIYF. The chain has TRBV7-2 and TRBJ1-3; unclear D gene. The V end was cut by 5 bases, the J end by 1 base, with 15 bases between. This CDR3 contains 16 residues. Germline V lookup: CDR1 SGHTA, CDR2 FQGNSA.

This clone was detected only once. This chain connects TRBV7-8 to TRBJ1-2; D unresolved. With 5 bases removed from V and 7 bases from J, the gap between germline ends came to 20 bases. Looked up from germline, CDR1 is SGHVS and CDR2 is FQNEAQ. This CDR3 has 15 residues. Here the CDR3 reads CASSLRWTGTAGYTF. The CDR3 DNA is TGTGCCAGCAGCCTTCGTTGGACCGGCACCGCTGGCTACACCTTC.

CDR3 nucleotide sequence: TGTGCCAGCAGTTCCTCTTTGGCGGAGACAGATACGCAGTATTTT. Its protein product is CASSSSLAETDTQYF. The rearrangement uses TRBV27 and TRBJ2-3; no definite D call. Germline V gene sequence: CDR1 MNHEY, CDR2 SMNVEV (reference sequence). The CDR3 runs 15 residues. Trimming took off 4 bases at V and 3 bases at J, with 14 bases between the two ends.

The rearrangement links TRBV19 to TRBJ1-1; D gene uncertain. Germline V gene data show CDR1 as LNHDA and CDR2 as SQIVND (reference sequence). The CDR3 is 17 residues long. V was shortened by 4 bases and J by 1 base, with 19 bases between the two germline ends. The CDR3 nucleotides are TGTGCCAGTAGTAACGGGCGTGTGCGTTTTTCGAACACTGAAGCTTTCTTT. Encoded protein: CASSNGRVRFSNTEAFF.